The T cell receptor (beta chain) described here comes from a study of blood T cells in healthy people across ages. Findings of the study overall: Calculation of diversity from one million T cells yielded estimates considered to be underestimates. Versus aged donors, long-lived donors had higher diversity and more naive CD4+ cells.

This CDR3 region has 12 residues. Per germline, CDR1 SGHRS and CDR2 YFSETQ. V lost 3 bases to trimming and J lost 7 bases, with 10 bases between them. This clonotype was counted a few times. Its antigen is not identified. A second PCR, run for about 7 to 12 cycles, used a sample-barcoded 5' primer plus a J-beta primer mix. TCRdb ran MiXCR on the 5' RACE reads and lists one entry per CDR3 protein. Among about 1.8 million distinct CDR3 sequences listed, about 50% were seen once. All donors came from Russia, were Caucasian and healthy, and spanned ages roughly 6 to 100. Sequencing used blood. The J gene is TRBJ1-1, the V gene TRBV5-1; D unresolved. The TCR sequence derives from a woman between 40 and 50 years old in good health. As DNA, the CDR3 is TGCGCCAGCAGCTCCCCCGAGGGTGAAGCTTTCTTT. Translation: CASSSPEGEAFF.